This TCR beta chain was captured in a study of blood T cells in healthy people across ages (dated by TCRdb to 2013 to 2016). With regard to the full study: In model experiments, roughly one uniquely barcoded TCR beta cDNA molecule per two T cells was captured by template switching. Two additional independent replicas of 1 million unique cDNA reads from the same blood draw were analyzed for two donors (one aged 18 to 29 and one aged 80 or older). The study measured age-related changes in TCR beta repertoire diversity using deep sequencing normalized with unique cDNA molecular identifiers. The donors were split into four age groups: young (average about 16 years), middle-aged (around 40), aged (62) and long-lived (more than 80). To avoid experimental bias, donors of different ages were spread randomly across the sequencing lanes.

What the research found in general, with its limitations: Because donor CMV infection status was unknown, age-related changes in expanded clonotypes were potentially confounded. The percentage of naive T cells measured by flow cytometry correlated strongly with observed TCR beta diversity. Compared with the aged group, more naive CD4+ T cells, fewer expanded clones and increased TCR diversity were shown by the long-lived group, suggesting age selection. Observed TCR beta diversity per million T cells fell roughly linearly with age, and a significant reduction was already apparent by age around 40. Estimates of total diversity based on one million sequenced T cells were regarded as lower bounds and as underestimates. Since profiling was done on bulk unsorted PBMCs, naive and antigen-experienced compartments could not be conclusively compared.

Concerning this clonotype itself: Its binding antigen is unknown. Base qualities are not at hand, and no much larger clone is one base apart.

The roughly 39 donors, aged roughly 6 to 100 years, were systemically healthy Caucasian individuals from Russia. Roughly 9 milliliters of peripheral blood were drawn from each donor into EDTA-treated Vacutainer tubes. Ficoll-Paque density-gradient centrifugation was used to isolate PBMCs, with at least 7 million obtained per sample. Trizol reagent was used to extract total RNA from the PBMCs, yielding at least 6 micrograms per sample. Naive CD45RAhigh/CD27high T cell percentages were measured by flow cytometry on a PBMC aliquot from every donor. Libraries were prepared through 5' RACE. Sequencing relied on an Illumina HiSeq 2500. A second PCR of roughly 7 to 11 cycles was performed with a sample-barcoded 5' primer and a J-beta primer mix. A unique molecular identifier was introduced onto each TCR beta cDNA molecule by a template-switch 5' adaptor carrying 12 random nucleotides. At least 2.5 million CDR3-containing paired-end reads were obtained from each sample. First-strand cDNA was synthesized from all RNA with the Mint cDNA synthesis kit, primed by a TRBC-specific oligonucleotide. All cDNA was treated with uracil-DNA glycosylase and then went through a first 18-cycle PCR with the universal primers M1SS and BC2_uni_R. The original methods were these. For normalization, 1 million high-quality reads were randomly selected from each sample, with every read carrying a distinct molecular identifier. Reads sharing molecular identifiers were discarded rather than binned into consensus sequences. MiTCR, run with a Q25 quality threshold and the strictest error-elimination algorithm, handled CDR3 identification, clonotype clustering and error correction. A nonparametric unseen species model using Euler transformation provided a lower-bound estimate of total TCR beta diversity. In TCRdb, the public reads were trimmed at Q25 with fastp and aligned with MiXCR, with productive beta chains retained. Here each entry gathers all rows of one CDR3 protein and keeps the most common genes and DNA. The V and J calls come from TCRdb's annotation, not from the publication. The sample records 1.5 million or so distinct CDR3 sequences, roughly 43% of which are singletons. The ten largest clones represent around 4% of the sample.

For this chain, trimming is 6 bases at the V end and 6 bases at the J end, and the number of junction bases without a gene match is 7. Reading from cysteine to phenylalanine, the CDR3 counts 13 amino acids. Just CDR3 DNA is preserved here, 39 bases in frame from base 1. CDR1 DFQATT and CDR2 SNEGSKA were looked up in the germline V gene (reference sequence). Sample: blood. The TCR was taken from a woman between 18 and 29 years old in good health. The rearranged segments are TRBV20-1 and TRBJ1-5; 8 bases in the junction line up with TRBD1. In nucleotides, the sequence is TGCAGTGCCATACAGGGGGATAGTCAGCCCCAGCATTTT. Translated, this is CSAIQGDSQPQHF.